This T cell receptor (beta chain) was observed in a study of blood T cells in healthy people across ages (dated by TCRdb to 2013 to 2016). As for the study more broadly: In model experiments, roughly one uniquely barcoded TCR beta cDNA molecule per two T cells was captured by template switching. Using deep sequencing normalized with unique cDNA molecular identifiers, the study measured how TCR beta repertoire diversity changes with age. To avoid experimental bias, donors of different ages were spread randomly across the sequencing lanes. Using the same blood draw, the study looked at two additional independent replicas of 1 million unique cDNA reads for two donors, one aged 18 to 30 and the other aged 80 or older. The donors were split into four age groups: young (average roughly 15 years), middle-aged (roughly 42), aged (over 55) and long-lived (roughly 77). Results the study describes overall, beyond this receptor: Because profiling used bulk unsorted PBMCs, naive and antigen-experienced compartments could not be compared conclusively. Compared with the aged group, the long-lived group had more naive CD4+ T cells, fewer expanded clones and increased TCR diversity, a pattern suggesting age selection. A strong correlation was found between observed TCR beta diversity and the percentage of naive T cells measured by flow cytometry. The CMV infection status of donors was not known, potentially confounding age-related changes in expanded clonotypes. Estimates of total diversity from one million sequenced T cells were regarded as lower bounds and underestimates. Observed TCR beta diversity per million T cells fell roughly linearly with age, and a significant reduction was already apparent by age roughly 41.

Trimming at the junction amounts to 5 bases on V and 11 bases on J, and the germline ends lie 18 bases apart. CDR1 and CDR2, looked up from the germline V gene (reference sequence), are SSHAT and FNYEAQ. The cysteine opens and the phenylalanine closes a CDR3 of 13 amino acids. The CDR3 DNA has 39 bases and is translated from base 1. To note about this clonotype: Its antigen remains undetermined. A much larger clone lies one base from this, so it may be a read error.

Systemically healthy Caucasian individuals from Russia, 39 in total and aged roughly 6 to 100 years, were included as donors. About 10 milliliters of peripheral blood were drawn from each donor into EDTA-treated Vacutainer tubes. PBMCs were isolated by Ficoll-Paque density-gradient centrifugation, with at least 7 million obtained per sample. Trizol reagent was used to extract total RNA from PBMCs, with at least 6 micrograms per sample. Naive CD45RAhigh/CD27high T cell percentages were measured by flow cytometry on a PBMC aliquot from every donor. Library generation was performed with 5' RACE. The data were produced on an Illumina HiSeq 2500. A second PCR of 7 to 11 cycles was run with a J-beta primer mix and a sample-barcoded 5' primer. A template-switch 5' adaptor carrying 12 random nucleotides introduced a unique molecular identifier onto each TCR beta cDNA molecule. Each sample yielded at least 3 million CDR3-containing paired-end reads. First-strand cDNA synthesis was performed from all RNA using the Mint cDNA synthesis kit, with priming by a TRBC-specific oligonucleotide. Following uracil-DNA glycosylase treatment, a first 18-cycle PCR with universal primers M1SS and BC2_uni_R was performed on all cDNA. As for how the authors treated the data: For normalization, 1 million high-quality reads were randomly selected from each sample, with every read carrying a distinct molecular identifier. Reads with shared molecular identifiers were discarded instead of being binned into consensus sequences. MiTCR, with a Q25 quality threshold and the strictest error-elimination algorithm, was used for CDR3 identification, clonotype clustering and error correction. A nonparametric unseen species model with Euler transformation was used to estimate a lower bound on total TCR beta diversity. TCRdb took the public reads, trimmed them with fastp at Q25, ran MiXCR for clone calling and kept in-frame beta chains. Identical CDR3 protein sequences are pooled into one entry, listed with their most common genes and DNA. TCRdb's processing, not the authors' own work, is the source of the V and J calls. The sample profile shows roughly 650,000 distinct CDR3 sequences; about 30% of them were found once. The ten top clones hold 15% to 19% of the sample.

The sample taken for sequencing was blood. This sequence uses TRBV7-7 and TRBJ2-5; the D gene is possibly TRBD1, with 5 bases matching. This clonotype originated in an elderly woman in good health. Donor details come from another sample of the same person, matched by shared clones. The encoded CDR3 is CASSRFTGDEQYF. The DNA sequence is TGTGCCAGCAGCCGTTTTACAGGCGATGAGCAGTACTTC.